A selection of T cell receptor beta chains follows, all from one sample in a study of shared clonotypes between healthy human individuals. The repertoire was sequenced with immunoSEQ multiplex PCR; TCRdb's copy has only in-frame clones and lacks some. The sample contains over 2,000,000 clones, about 93% of which appear only once. The sequencing input was naive CD8+ T cells from PBMCs. These receptors all stem from a man younger than 30 in good health. Some clones in this sample may be carry-over from other donors' samples. Each CDR3 is given with its conserved first and last residue. Each record gives: D gene, clone size, V gene, J gene, CDR3 protein, CDR3 DNA. A D gene is named only where the DNA matches it firmly. Where a row states a size, it is once, few, many or the class of an expanded clone; other rows omit it.

D gene: -
clone size: -
V gene: TRBV15
J gene: TRBJ2-1
CDR3 protein: CATSYEPPGSYNEQFF
CDR3 DNA: TGTGCCACCAGCTATGAACCCCCAGGCTCCTACAATGAGCAGTTCTTC

D gene: -
clone size: -
V gene: TRBV6-5
J gene: TRBJ2-5
CDR3 protein: CASSYSSGVQETQYF
CDR3 DNA: TGTGCCAGCAGTTACTCGTCTGGGGTGCAAGAGACCCAGTACTTC

D gene: TRBD2
clone size: -
V gene: TRBV6-1
J gene: TRBJ2-2
CDR3 protein: CASSDGGRALFGELFF
CDR3 DNA: TGTGCCAGCAGTGACGGCGGGAGGGCGTTATTCGGGGAGCTGTTTTTT

D gene: TRBD2
clone size: -
V gene: TRBV7-9
J gene: TRBJ2-7
CDR3 protein: CASSSGLAGGPENEQYF
CDR3 DNA: TGTGCCAGCAGCTCGGGACTAGCGGGAGGGCCTGAGAACGAGCAGTACTTC

D gene: -
clone size: once
V gene: TRBV6-6
J gene: TRBJ2-7
CDR3 protein: CASAGAYSYEQYF
CDR3 DNA: TGTGCCAGCGCAGGGGCCTACTCCTACGAGCAGTACTTC

D gene: -
clone size: once
V gene: TRBV10-3
J gene: TRBJ1-3
CDR3 protein: CAISSSGTGFSGNTIYF
CDR3 DNA: TGTGCCATCAGTAGCTCCGGGACGGGTTTCTCTGGAAACACCATATATTTT

D gene: TRBD2
clone size: -
V gene: TRBV28
J gene: TRBJ2-1
CDR3 protein: CASSLGREAEQFF
CDR3 DNA: TGTGCCAGCAGTTTAGGGCGGGAGGCTGAGCAGTTCTTC

D gene: -
clone size: -
V gene: TRBV11-2
J gene: TRBJ2-3
CDR3 protein: CASSLEGPRGGTDTQYF
CDR3 DNA: TGTGCCAGCAGCTTAGAAGGCCCCCGAGGAGGAACAGATACGCAGTATTTT

D gene: -
clone size: -
V gene: TRBV28
J gene: TRBJ1-1
CDR3 protein: CASSFRGGAEAFF
CDR3 DNA: TGTGCCAGCAGTTTTAGGGGAGGCGCTGAAGCTTTCTTT

D gene: -
clone size: -
V gene: TRBV11-2
J gene: TRBJ1-2
CDR3 protein: CASSLAGSQGYTF
CDR3 DNA: TGTGCCAGCAGCTTAGCGGGCAGCCAGGGCTACACCTTC

D gene: -
clone size: -
V gene: TRBV7-6
J gene: TRBJ1-4
CDR3 protein: CASSPESGQRTEKLFF
CDR3 DNA: TGTGCCAGCAGCCCTGAATCGGGACAAAGGACTGAAAAACTGTTTTTT

D gene: TRBD2
clone size: -
V gene: TRBV9
J gene: TRBJ2-7
CDR3 protein: CASSVGLAGVGSYEQYF
CDR3 DNA: TGTGCCAGCAGCGTAGGCCTAGCGGGAGTGGGGTCCTACGAGCAGTACTTC

D gene: -
clone size: -
V gene: TRBV4-2
J gene: TRBJ2-7
CDR3 protein: CASSQATRSREQYF
CDR3 DNA: TGTGCCAGCAGCCAAGCAACTAGGTCGCGGGAGCAGTACTTC

D gene: -
clone size: -
V gene: TRBV14
J gene: TRBJ2-1
CDR3 protein: CASSQRSSYNEQFF
CDR3 DNA: TGTGCCAGCAGCCAACGAAGCTCCTACAATGAGCAGTTCTTC

D gene: TRBD1
clone size: -
V gene: TRBV23-1
J gene: TRBJ1-5
CDR3 protein: CASSAGQGLRNQPQHF
CDR3 DNA: TGCGCCAGCAGTGCCGGACAGGGTTTGCGCAATCAGCCCCAGCATTTT

D gene: TRBD2
clone size: -
V gene: TRBV18
J gene: TRBJ2-7
CDR3 protein: CASSPRTSGPSYEQYF
CDR3 DNA: TGTGCCAGCTCACCTCGGACTAGCGGGCCCTCCTACGAGCAGTACTTC

D gene: TRBD2
clone size: -
V gene: TRBV4-3
J gene: TRBJ2-7
CDR3 protein: CASSQELGLVDEQYF
CDR3 DNA: TGCGCCAGCAGCCAAGAATTGGGACTAGTCGACGAGCAGTACTTC

D gene: TRBD2
clone size: -
V gene: TRBV27
J gene: TRBJ2-2
CDR3 protein: CASSLLTSGTGELFF
CDR3 DNA: TGTGCCAGCAGTTTATTGACTAGCGGGACCGGGGAGCTGTTTTTT

D gene: TRBD2
clone size: few
V gene: TRBV29-1
J gene: TRBJ2-7
CDR3 protein: CSVLAGGPSYEQYF
CDR3 DNA: TGCAGCGTTCTAGCGGGAGGGCCTTCCTACGAGCAGTACTTC

D gene: -
clone size: once
V gene: TRBV28
J gene: TRBJ2-2
CDR3 protein: CASTEFANTGELFF
CDR3 DNA: TGTGCCAGCACGGAGTTCGCGAACACCGGGGAGCTGTTTTTT

D gene: TRBD1
clone size: -
V gene: TRBV7-9
J gene: TRBJ2-4
CDR3 protein: CASSSRDRRIQYF
CDR3 DNA: TGTGCCAGCAGCTCCCGGGACAGAAGGATTCAGTACTTC

D gene: -
clone size: -
V gene: TRBV27
J gene: TRBJ2-7
CDR3 protein: CASSLGGLGWGSYYEQYF
CDR3 DNA: TGTGCCAGCAGTTTAGGGGGGCTGGGTTGGGGGAGCTACTACGAGCAGTACTTC

D gene: TRBD2
clone size: -
V gene: TRBV7-2
J gene: TRBJ2-2
CDR3 protein: CASSLVLAATGELFF
CDR3 DNA: TGTGCCAGCAGCTTAGTACTAGCGGCCACCGGGGAGCTGTTTTTT

D gene: -
clone size: -
V gene: TRBV6-1
J gene: TRBJ2-6
CDR3 protein: CASSESYYGGANVLTF
CDR3 DNA: TGTGCCAGCAGTGAAAGTTACTACGGTGGGGCCAACGTCCTGACTTTC

D gene: TRBD2
clone size: -
V gene: TRBV30
J gene: TRBJ2-7
CDR3 protein: CAWSPGTSGDKQYF
CDR3 DNA: TGTGCCTGGTCCCCGGGGACTAGCGGGGACAAGCAGTACTTC

D gene: -
clone size: -
V gene: TRBV5-1
J gene: TRBJ2-7
CDR3 protein: CASSLDATYEQYF
CDR3 DNA: TGCGCCAGCAGCTTGGACGCCACGTACGAGCAGTACTTC

D gene: -
clone size: -
V gene: TRBV6-1
J gene: TRBJ2-3
CDR3 protein: CASSERVQGTDTQYF
CDR3 DNA: TGTGCCAGCAGTGAACGTGTCCAGGGCACAGATACGCAGTATTTT

D gene: -
clone size: -
V gene: TRBV29-1
J gene: TRBJ1-1
CDR3 protein: CSVGGLLETEAFF
CDR3 DNA: TGCAGCGTTGGGGGACTCTTGGAGACTGAAGCTTTCTTT

D gene: TRBD1
clone size: -
V gene: TRBV10-3
J gene: TRBJ1-2
CDR3 protein: CAIGTGTHYGYTF
CDR3 DNA: TGTGCCATCGGGACAGGGACCCACTATGGCTACACCTTC

D gene: -
clone size: once
V gene: TRBV28
J gene: TRBJ2-2
CDR3 protein: CASSPEPGELFF
CDR3 DNA: TGTGCCAGCAGTCCCGAGCCCGGGGAGCTGTTTTTT

D gene: TRBD1
clone size: few
V gene: TRBV9
J gene: TRBJ1-1
CDR3 protein: CASSPTRGIEAFF
CDR3 DNA: TGTGCCAGCAGCCCGACCAGGGGGATCGAAGCTTTCTTT

D gene: -
clone size: -
V gene: TRBV16
J gene: TRBJ2-7
CDR3 protein: CASSPGQSEQYF
CDR3 DNA: TGTGCCAGCAGTCCGGGACAATCTGAGCAGTACTTC

D gene: -
clone size: -
V gene: TRBV4-3
J gene: TRBJ2-7
CDR3 protein: CASSQENLGAYEQYF
CDR3 DNA: TGCGCCAGCAGCCAAGAGAACCTAGGCGCCTACGAGCAGTACTTC

D gene: -
clone size: -
V gene: TRBV28
J gene: TRBJ1-5
CDR3 protein: CASSSREGGVANQPQHF
CDR3 DNA: TGTGCCAGCAGTTCGCGGGAGGGGGGGGTAGCAAATCAGCCCCAGCATTTT

D gene: -
clone size: once
V gene: TRBV7-8
J gene: TRBJ1-3
CDR3 protein: CASVGGAGTIYF
CDR3 DNA: TGTGCCAGCGTCGGGGGGGCAGGGACCATATATTTT

D gene: -
clone size: -
V gene: TRBV5-6
J gene: TRBJ1-5
CDR3 protein: CASSLGAGQPQHF
CDR3 DNA: TGTGCCAGCAGCCTGGGAGCGGGACAGCCCCAGCATTTT

D gene: -
clone size: -
V gene: TRBV27
J gene: TRBJ1-1
CDR3 protein: CASSLAGGSYTEAFF
CDR3 DNA: TGTGCCAGCAGTTTAGCGGGGGGCAGTTACACTGAAGCTTTCTTT

D gene: -
clone size: -
V gene: TRBV11-3
J gene: TRBJ1-1
CDR3 protein: CASSARGDPEAFF
CDR3 DNA: TGTGCCAGCAGCGCGCGAGGAGATCCTGAAGCTTTCTTT

D gene: -
clone size: -
V gene: TRBV28
J gene: TRBJ2-1
CDR3 protein: CASSFRGVRAPDEQFF
CDR3 DNA: TGTGCCAGCAGTTTTAGGGGTGTGAGGGCCCCCGATGAGCAGTTCTTC

D gene: -
clone size: -
V gene: TRBV15
J gene: TRBJ2-3
CDR3 protein: CATSRDVAGYTDTQYF
CDR3 DNA: TGTGCCACCAGCAGAGATGTGGCTGGCTATACAGATACGCAGTATTTT

D gene: TRBD2
clone size: -
V gene: TRBV19
J gene: TRBJ2-1
CDR3 protein: CASSRPSGRSPSYNEQFF
CDR3 DNA: TGTGCCAGTAGTCGACCTAGCGGGAGAAGTCCCTCCTACAATGAGCAGTTCTTC

D gene: -
clone size: -
V gene: TRBV6-6
J gene: TRBJ2-7
CDR3 protein: CASTLLDEQYF
CDR3 DNA: TGTGCCAGCACCTTACTCGACGAGCAGTACTTC

D gene: -
clone size: -
V gene: TRBV4-3
J gene: TRBJ1-2
CDR3 protein: CASSQDRGGNYGYTF
CDR3 DNA: TGCGCCAGCAGCCAAGATCGTGGGGGTAACTATGGCTACACCTTC

D gene: TRBD1
clone size: few
V gene: TRBV6-4
J gene: TRBJ1-3
CDR3 protein: CASSGPDRGSGNTIYF
CDR3 DNA: TGTGCCAGCAGTGGCCCGGACAGGGGTTCTGGAAACACCATATATTTT

D gene: -
clone size: -
V gene: TRBV19
J gene: TRBJ1-5
CDR3 protein: CASSFGVSGNQPQHF
CDR3 DNA: TGTGCCAGTAGTTTCGGGGTCTCTGGCAATCAGCCCCAGCATTTT

D gene: TRBD2
clone size: -
V gene: TRBV28
J gene: TRBJ2-3
CDR3 protein: CASSQGLAWGGADTQYF
CDR3 DNA: TGTGCCAGCAGCCAAGGACTAGCCTGGGGGGGCGCAGATACGCAGTATTTT

D gene: -
clone size: -
V gene: TRBV27
J gene: TRBJ2-7
CDR3 protein: CASSPYRESLHEQYF
CDR3 DNA: TGTGCCAGCAGTCCGTACAGGGAGTCGTTACACGAGCAGTACTTC

D gene: -
clone size: -
V gene: TRBV15
J gene: TRBJ1-1
CDR3 protein: CATRGLSEAFF
CDR3 DNA: TGTGCCACCAGGGGGTTGAGTGAAGCTTTCTTT

D gene: -
clone size: -
V gene: TRBV2
J gene: TRBJ1-3
CDR3 protein: CASSEPGAGNTIYF
CDR3 DNA: TGTGCCAGCAGTGAACCCGGGGCTGGAAACACCATATATTTT

D gene: -
clone size: -
V gene: TRBV11-2
J gene: TRBJ1-1
CDR3 protein: CASSRTFEAFF
CDR3 DNA: TGTGCCAGCAGCAGGACATTCGAAGCTTTCTTT

D gene: -
clone size: -
V gene: TRBV27
J gene: TRBJ2-7
CDR3 protein: CASSWVPGSEQYF
CDR3 DNA: TGTGCCAGCAGTTGGGTCCCCGGATCCGAGCAGTACTTC

D gene: TRBD2
clone size: -
V gene: TRBV27
J gene: TRBJ2-5
CDR3 protein: CASSLSWASGIQETQYF
CDR3 DNA: TGTGCCAGCAGTTTATCGTGGGCTAGCGGGATCCAAGAGACCCAGTACTTC

D gene: -
clone size: once
V gene: TRBV6-5
J gene: TRBJ1-1
CDR3 protein: CASSYGSNTEAFF
CDR3 DNA: TGTGCCAGCAGTTACGGTTCAAACACTGAAGCTTTCTTT

D gene: -
clone size: -
V gene: TRBV4-1
J gene: TRBJ1-2
CDR3 protein: CASSQAPGANYGYTF
CDR3 DNA: TGCGCCAGCAGCCAAGCCCCGGGGGCGAACTATGGCTACACCTTC

D gene: TRBD1
clone size: few
V gene: TRBV7-9
J gene: TRBJ2-1
CDR3 protein: CASSARTGWNEQFF
CDR3 DNA: TGTGCCAGCAGCGCCCGGACAGGGTGGAATGAGCAGTTCTTC

D gene: -
clone size: -
V gene: TRBV19
J gene: TRBJ1-1
CDR3 protein: CASGPGGWNTEAFF
CDR3 DNA: TGTGCCAGTGGACCGGGGGGTTGGAACACTGAAGCTTTCTTT

D gene: -
clone size: -
V gene: TRBV28
J gene: TRBJ1-1
CDR3 protein: CASSPPREANTEAFF
CDR3 DNA: TGTGCCAGCAGCCCCCCCCGAGAGGCGAACACTGAAGCTTTCTTT

D gene: -
clone size: -
V gene: TRBV6-5
J gene: TRBJ1-4
CDR3 protein: CASSYARAQNEKLFF
CDR3 DNA: TGTGCCAGCAGTTACGCCCGCGCTCAGAATGAAAAACTGTTTTTT

D gene: TRBD2
clone size: -
V gene: TRBV7-9
J gene: TRBJ2-1
CDR3 protein: CASSLEGLAAYNEQFF
CDR3 DNA: TGTGCCAGCAGCTTAGAGGGACTAGCGGCATACAATGAGCAGTTCTTC

D gene: -
clone size: once
V gene: TRBV27
J gene: TRBJ1-2
CDR3 protein: CASSPYRGWYGYTF
CDR3 DNA: TGTGCCAGCAGTCCCTATCGAGGGTGGTATGGCTACACCTTC